This TCR beta chain comes out of a study of patients and donors after allogeneic stem cell transplantation. Trimming shortened V by 4 bases and J by 4 bases, and 10 bases separated the two germline ends. CDR3 length: 13 amino acids. The germline V gene encodes CDR1 MGHRA and CDR2 YSYEKL. TCRdb processed the RT-PCR reads anew with MiXCR; each CDR3 protein has one entry. The sample lists about 96,000 distinct CDR3 sequences, around 46% occurring once. The V gene is TRBV4-1, the J gene TRBJ1-1; D is uncertain. The TCR sequence derives from a human donor who was either an allogeneic HSCT recipient or a stem cell or donor lymphocyte infusion donor (not recorded which). It is not recorded whose cells these are; they may come from a transplant donor. The sequenced sample consisted of blood, either unsorted or a sorted T cell fraction (not recorded which). The CDR3 nucleotides read TGCGCCAGCAGCCCCCCCTGGATCACTGAAGCTTTCTTT. Its translation is CASSPPWITEAFF.